This paragraph reports one T cell receptor (beta chain). Ages ranged from roughly 18 to 100 years, with residence in 20 to 30 US areas. Grouping used clinical history reported by participants in a survey and questionnaire. The CDR3 totals 13 residues. Germline V CDR1 and CDR2: LGHNT, FRNRAP. Trimming removed 5 bases at V and 1 base at J, with 7 bases between. The data originate from a study of blood T cell repertoires in COVID-19. Study at large: Sample material is recorded as cDNA or gDNA derived from T cells, B-cell-depleted T cells, or PBMCs.

TCRdb's copy holds only in-frame clones and misses some; the assay was immunoSEQ multiplex PCR. The sample carries approximately 290,000 clones, 75% to 90% recorded once. This chain links TRBV12-5 with TRBJ2-3, with D possibly matching TRBD2 (6 bases). Sequenced input: PBMCs or T cells enriched from blood (not recorded which). The TCR was taken from a woman in her twenties or thirties who had recovered from COVID-19. CDR3 sequence: CASGPSGTDTQYF. The CDR3 region has the DNA TGTGCTAGTGGTCCTAGCGGCACAGATACGCAGTATTTT.